The 27 T cell receptor beta chains below come from one sample, sequenced in a study of blood T cell repertoires in COVID-19. Sequencing was performed with immunoSEQ multiplex PCR; in TCRdb, only in-frame clones are kept and a portion is missing. The sample carries around 250,000 clones, around 93% recorded once. Sequencing was carried out using PBMCs or T cells enriched from blood (not recorded which). Source of these receptors: a middle-aged man who had been exposed to COVID-19.

This clone was recorded once. This CDR3 reads CASPVCRGTTGELFF. The DNA of the CDR3 is TGTGCAAGTCCCGTTTGCAGGGGAACCACCGGGGAGCTGTTTTTT. The chain recombines TRBV12-2 with TRBJ2-2; no DNA check was done on the table's D call, TRBD1. TRBV12-2 is shown as a pseudogene. This CDR3 has 15 residues.

The chain recombines TRBV14 with TRBJ2-3; the D gene is possibly TRBD1 (6 bases). CDR1 and CDR2 from the germline V gene are SGHDN and FVKESK. CDR3 size: 13 residues. V was cut by 6 bases and J by 6 bases, with 13 bases left in between. CDR3: CASSKNRVDTQYF. CDR3 bases: TGTGCCAGCAGTAAAAACAGGGTGGATACGCAGTATTTT.

The genes are TRBV10-1 and TRBJ2-1, with TRBD2 matching 14 bases. The ends lost 5 bases at V and 5 bases at J; junction bases unmatched: 5. The germline gives CDR1 WNHNN, CDR2 SYGVQD (reference sequence). The CDR3 totals 16 residues. This CDR3 is CASSYGLAGGHNEQFF. CDR3 nucleotides: TGCGCCAGCAGTTATGGACTAGCGGGAGGTCACAATGAGCAGTTCTTC.

This chain links TRBV5-4 with TRBJ1-1; the match to TRBD1 covers 7 bases. Losses at the gene ends were 0 bases for V and 8 bases for J; bases not matched to a gene: 10. This CDR3 region has 15 residues. CDR1 SGHNT and CDR2 YYREEE come from the germline V gene (reference sequence). In nucleotides, the CDR3 is TGTGCCAGCAGCTTGGAAGGGGTCAGGGGGGTAGAAGCTTTCTTT. This sequence encodes CASSLEGVRGVEAFF.

The V and J genes are TRBV27 and TRBJ2-7, with D possibly matching TRBD2 (5 bases). V was clipped by 2 bases and J by 1 base, with 12 bases between them. CDR1 and CDR2 from the germline V gene are MNHEY and SMNVEV (reference sequence). The CDR3 covers 15 residues. In DNA, the CDR3 is TGTGCCAGCAGTTTAACTAGGGCCCCATCCTACGAGCAGTACTTC. It encodes CASSLTRAPSYEQYF.

V gene TRBV4-3 combines with J gene TRBJ1-3, with unresolved D. V gave up 0 bases and J gave up 0 bases, with 6 bases separating them. This CDR3 is built from 15 residues. Germline CDR1 is LGHNA and CDR2 is YSLEER. The CDR3 is CASSQDLSSGNTIYF. DNA of the CDR3: TGCGCCAGCAGCCAAGACCTTAGCTCTGGAAACACCATATATTTT.

The J gene is TRBJ2-5, the V gene TRBV7-9; 10 nucleotides align to TRBD2. From germline, CDR1 is SEHNR and CDR2 FQNEAQ (reference sequence). This CDR3 spans 15 amino acids. J was trimmed by 1 base and V by 2 bases; bases with no gene match: 1. The CDR3 coding sequence is TGTGCCAGCAGCTTAAGGACTAGCGGCCAAGAGACCCAGTACTTC. Protein: CASSLRTSGQETQYF.

The chain combines TRBV24-1 with TRBJ2-3, with 8 bases identical to TRBD1. The trim removed 3 bases at V and 4 bases at J, leaving 8 bases unmatched. The CDR3 covers 16 residues. Germline lookup yields CDR1 KGHDR and CDR2 SFDVKD. Written as DNA, the CDR3 is TGTGCCACCAGTGATGCAGGGGGCGGACGGCCAGATACGCAGTATTTT. It encodes CATSDAGGGRPDTQYF.

V usage is TRBV30 and J usage is TRBJ2-3; D is uncertain. Trimming pared 1 base from V and 3 bases from J, leaving 8 bases between. The CDR3 consists of 13 residues. Germline CDR1 is GTSNPN and CDR2 is SVGIG (reference sequence). The CDR3 sequence is CAWSAGLTDTQYF. The CDR3 DNA sequence: TGTGCCTGGAGTGCGGGTCTGACAGATACGCAGTATTTT.

The gene calls are TRBV15 and TRBJ2-5, with a tentative D call TRBD1 (6 bases). Germline CDR1 is LNHNV and CDR2 is YYDKDF (reference sequence). CDR3 length: 17 residues. Trimming took off 0 bases at V and 5 bases at J, with 19 bases between the two ends. The DNA of the CDR3 is TGTGCCACCAGCAGAGATGGGGGCCAGGGGCTCGGGGAGACCCAGTACTTC. Translation gives CATSRDGGQGLGETQYF.

The chain has TRBV4-1 and TRBJ1-1; D perhaps matches TRBD1 (5 bases). Germline CDR1 MGHRA, CDR2 YSYEKL. Trimming left V 4 bases short and J 4 bases short, with 13 bases between. The CDR3 covers 14 residues. As DNA, the CDR3 is TGCGCCAGCAGCCGCGGGGCAGTGGGCACTGAAGCTTTCTTT. Its protein is CASSRGAVGTEAFF.

V and J are TRBV11-2 and TRBJ2-7, with 8 bases aligning to TRBD1. Germline V CDR1 and CDR2: SGHAT, FQNNGV. The ends lost 8 bases at V and 4 bases at J; junction bases unmatched: 10. CDR3 length: 14 amino acids. The CDR3 here is CASRRPGGSYEQYF. The CDR3 DNA reads as TGTGCCAGCCGAAGGCCAGGGGGCAGTTACGAGCAGTACTTC.

The rearrangement links TRBV11-2 to TRBJ1-4; TRBD1 matches at 9 bases. CDR1 and CDR2 (germline): SGHAT, FQNNGV. V was pared by 5 bases and J by 4 bases, with 8 bases of the junction left unmatched. The CDR3 has 16 amino acids. The CDR3 sequence: CASSREGTGLNEKLFF. CDR3 nucleotides: TGTGCCAGCAGCCGAGAAGGGACAGGGCTTAATGAAAAACTGTTTTTT.

This chain connects TRBV3-1 (or the pseudogene TRBV3-2) to TRBJ2-7; 8 bases fit TRBD2. The V gene end was trimmed by 1 base and the J gene end by 2 bases; junction bases not matched to a gene: 13. Germline CDR1 is LGHDT and CDR2 is YNNKEL (reference sequence). The CDR3 length is 18 residues. CDR3 in DNA: TGTGCCAGCAGCCAAGGAGGGATAAGAGCGGGAGTGGCCTACGAGCAGTACTTC. Its translation: CASSQGGIRAGVAYEQYF.

The CDR3 sequence is CASRATGSSGNTIYF. CDR3 coding DNA: TGTGCCAGCAGAGCGACAGGTTCCTCTGGAAACACCATATATTTT. V is TRBV6-5 and J is TRBJ1-3; D is possibly TRBD1 (6 bases). CDR1 MNHEY and CDR2 SVGAGI come from the germline V gene. The CDR3 is 15 residues long. Trimming left V 6 bases short and J 0 bases short, with 12 bases between.

This clone was observed a handful of times. This chain connects TRBV3-1 (or the pseudogene TRBV3-2) to TRBJ1-1; 7 positions match TRBD1. With V trimmed by 5 bases and J by 10 bases, 13 bases remained unmatched. The CDR3 runs 14 residues. Germline V gives CDR1 LGHDT, CDR2 YNNKEL (reference sequence). The CDR3 coding sequence is TGTGCCAGCAGCTGGAGCCACAGGGGAGTTGGAGCTTTCTTT. Residues: CASSWSHRGVGAFF.

The J gene is TRBJ2-5, the V gene TRBV9; TRBD1 matches at 11 bases. The CDR3 is 16 residues long. Germline V gene lookup returns CDR1 SGDLS and CDR2 YYNGEE. V dropped 4 bases and J dropped 5; count of bases not matched to a gene: 10. The DNA for the CDR3 is TGTGCCAGCAGCTTCGGACAGGGGGCGCATTCGGAGACCCAGTACTTC. Its protein product is CASSFGQGAHSETQYF.

The chain carries TRBV12-5 and TRBJ1-1; D not resolved. Germline V gives CDR1 LGHNT, CDR2 FRNRAP. CDR3 length equals 13 residues. Trimming stripped 1 base from V and 3 bases from J, with 6 bases between. CDR3 nucleotide sequence: TGTGCTAGTGGTTTGGGCGTAGACACTGAAGCTTTCTTT. Protein: CASGLGVDTEAFF. Supplemented by reference TRBV12-5 and TRBJ1-1, the full variable domain reads DARVTQTPRHKVTEMGQEVTMRCQPILGHNTVFWYRQTMMQGLELLAYFRNRAPLDDSGMPKDRFSAEMPDATLATLKIQPSEPRDSAVYFCASGLGVDTEAFFGQGTRLTVV.

The chain has TRBV19 and TRBJ1-2; 8 nucleotides agree with TRBD1. This CDR3 comprises 15 residues. Germline V gene lookup returns CDR1 LNHDA and CDR2 SQIVND (reference sequence). Losses at the gene ends were 7 bases for V and 5 bases for J; bases not matched to a gene: 12. CDR3 sequence: CASNPYDRGLYGYTF. The CDR3 nucleotides read TGTGCCAGTAACCCTTACGACAGGGGACTGTATGGCTACACCTTC. Using reference TRBV19 and TRBJ1-2 for the parts outside the CDR3, the full variable domain is DGGITQSPKYLFRKEGQNVTLSCEQNLNHDAMYWYRQDPGQGLRLIYYSQIVNDFQKGDIAEGYSVSREKKESFPLTVTSAQKNPTAFYLCASNPYDRGLYGYTFGSGTRLTVV.

The chain employs TRBV9 and TRBJ2-1; D might be TRBD1 (6 bases). V was clipped by 4 bases and J by 6 bases, with 11 bases between them. The CDR3 runs 13 residues. The germline CDR1 and CDR2 sequences are SGDLS and YYNGEE. In nucleotides, the CDR3 is TGTGCCAGCAGCACCCGGGACACCAATGAGCAGTTCTTC. Its protein is CASSTRDTNEQFF. The variable domain in full, completed from reference TRBV9 and TRBJ2-1, reads DSGVTQTPKHLITATGQRVTLRCSPRSGDLSVYWYQQSLDQGLQFLIQYYNGEERAKGNILERFSAQQFPDLHSELNLSSLELGDSALYFCASSTRDTNEQFFGPGTRLTVL.

The J gene is TRBJ1-1, the V gene TRBV12-3 or TRBV12-4; D uncertain. CDR3 size: 13 residues. Trimming pared 7 bases from V and 3 bases from J, leaving 12 bases between. The CDR3 bases are TGTGCCAGCACTTTGGGAGGGTACACTGAAGCTTTCTTT. Translated: CASTLGGYTEAFF.

With respect to this clone: Distinct nucleotide sequences in the sample also encode this CDR3. The chain uses TRBV18 and TRBJ2-3, with a tentative D call TRBD2 (5 bases). With 1 base removed from V and 0 bases from J, the gap between germline ends came to 8 bases. There are 15 residues in the CDR3. Germline V gene lookup returns CDR1 KGHSH and CDR2 LQKENI. The CDR3 here is CASSPLGGSTDTQYF. CDR3 nucleotide sequence: TGTGCCAGCTCACCACTGGGCGGGAGCACAGATACGCAGTATTTT. Full variable domain (remainder filled in from reference TRBV18 and TRBJ2-3): NAGVMQNPRHLVRRRGQEARLRCSPMKGHSHVYWYRQLPEEGLKFMVYLQKENIIDESGMPKERFSAEFPKEGPSILRIQQVVRGDSAAYFCASSPLGGSTDTQYFGPGTRLTVL.

CDR3 loop: CASSLVVGNTGELFF. CDR3 nucleotides: TGTGCCAGCAGCTTAGTAGTCGGGAACACCGGGGAGCTGTTTTTT. This sequence joins TRBV7-2 and TRBJ2-2; D ambiguous. This CDR3 region has 15 residues. Germline values: CDR1 SGHTA, CDR2 FQGNSA. With 1 base removed from V and 1 base from J, the gap between germline ends came to 7 bases.

The chain joins TRBV9 to TRBJ2-1, with D possibly matching TRBD1 (7 bases). CDR1 and CDR2 from the germline V gene are SGDLS and YYNGEE. There are 20 residues in the CDR3. Trimming took off 4 bases at V and 4 bases at J, with 30 bases between the two ends. In DNA form, the CDR3 reads TGTGCCAGCAGCACGCACAGGGGCCAGCGCGGGGCTACGAGTTACAATGAGCAGTTCTTC. Residues: CASSTHRGQRGATSYNEQFF.

This chain's CDR3 is CASSFFPDSSYNEQFF. The CDR3 DNA is TGCGCCAGCAGCTTTTTTCCCGACAGCAGCTACAATGAGCAGTTCTTC. The V gene is TRBV5-1, the J gene TRBJ2-1, with D perhaps matching TRBD1 (5 bases). V lost 2 bases, J lost 3 bases, and 15 bases lay in between. CDR3 length: 16 residues. Looked up from germline, CDR1 is SGHRS and CDR2 is YFSETQ. The full variable domain, rest sourced from reference TRBV5-1 and TRBJ2-1, is KAGVTQTPRYLIKTRGQQVTLSCSPISGHRSVSWYQQTPGQGLQFLFEYFSETQRNKGNFPGRFSGRQFSNSRSEMNVSTLELGDSALYLCASSFFPDSSYNEQFFGPGTRLTVL.

This rearrangement joins TRBV5-1 to TRBJ2-1; no reliable D call. CDR1 SGHRS and CDR2 YFSETQ come from the germline V gene. Trimming stripped 0 bases from V and 3 bases from J, with 4 bases between. The CDR3 spans 13 residues. In DNA, the CDR3 is TGCGCCAGCAGCTTGGGACACTACAATGAGCAGTTCTTC. Amino acid sequence: CASSLGHYNEQFF.

The J gene is TRBJ1-5, the V gene TRBV12-5; D is uncertain. Germline CDR1 and CDR2: LGHNT and FRNRAP. With 6 bases removed from V and 9 bases from J, the gap between germline ends came to 12 bases. This CDR3 is 12 amino acids long. In DNA, the CDR3 is TGTGCTAGTGGGCTACCGAGAGGGCCCCAGCATTTT. Translated: CASGLPRGPQHF.